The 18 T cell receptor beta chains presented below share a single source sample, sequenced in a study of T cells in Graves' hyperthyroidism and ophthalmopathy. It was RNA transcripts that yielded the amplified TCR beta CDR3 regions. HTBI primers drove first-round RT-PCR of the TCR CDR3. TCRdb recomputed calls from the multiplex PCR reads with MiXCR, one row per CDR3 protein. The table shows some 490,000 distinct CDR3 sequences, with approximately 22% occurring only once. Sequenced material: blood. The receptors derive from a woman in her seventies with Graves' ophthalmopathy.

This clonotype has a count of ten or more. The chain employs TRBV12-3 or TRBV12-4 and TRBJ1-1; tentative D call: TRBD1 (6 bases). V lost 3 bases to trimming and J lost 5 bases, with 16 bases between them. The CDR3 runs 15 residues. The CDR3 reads CASSFVGGRYTEAFF. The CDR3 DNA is TGTGCCAGCAGTTTTGTTGGGGGCCGATATACTGAAGCTTTCTTT.

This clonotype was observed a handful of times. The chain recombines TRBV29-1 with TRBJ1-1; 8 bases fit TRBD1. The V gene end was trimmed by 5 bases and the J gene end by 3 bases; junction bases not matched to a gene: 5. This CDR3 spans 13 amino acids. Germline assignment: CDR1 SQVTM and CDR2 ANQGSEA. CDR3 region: CSVSQGAHTEAFF. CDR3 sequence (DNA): TGCAGCGTTTCCCAGGGGGCGCACACTGAAGCTTTCTTT.

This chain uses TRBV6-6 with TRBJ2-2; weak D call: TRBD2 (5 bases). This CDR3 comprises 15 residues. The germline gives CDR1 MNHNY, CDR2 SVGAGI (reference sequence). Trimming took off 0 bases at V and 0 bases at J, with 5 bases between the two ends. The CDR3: CASSYSRANTGELFF. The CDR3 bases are TGTGCCAGCAGTTACTCGAGGGCGAACACCGGGGAGCTGTTTTTT.

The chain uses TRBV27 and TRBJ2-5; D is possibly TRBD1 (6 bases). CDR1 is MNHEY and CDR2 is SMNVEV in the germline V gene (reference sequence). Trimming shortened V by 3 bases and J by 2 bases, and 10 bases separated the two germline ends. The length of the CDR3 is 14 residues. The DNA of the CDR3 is TGTGCCAGCAGTTTGAACAGGGCACAAGAGACCCAGTACTTC. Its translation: CASSLNRAQETQYF.

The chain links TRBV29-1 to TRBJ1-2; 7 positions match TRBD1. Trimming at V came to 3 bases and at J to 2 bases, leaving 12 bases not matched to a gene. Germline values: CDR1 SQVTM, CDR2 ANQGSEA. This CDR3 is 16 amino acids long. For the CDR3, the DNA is TGCAGCGTTGATTCGGGGACAGAGTACCTCAACTATGGCTACACCTTC. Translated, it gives CSVDSGTEYLNYGYTF.

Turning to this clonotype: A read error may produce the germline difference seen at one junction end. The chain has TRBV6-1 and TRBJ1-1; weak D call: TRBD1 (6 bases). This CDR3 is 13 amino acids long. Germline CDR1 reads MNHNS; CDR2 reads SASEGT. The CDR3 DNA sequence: TGTGCCAGCACAAGGGGGGGAAGCACTAAAGCTTTCTTT. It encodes CASTRGGSTKAFF.

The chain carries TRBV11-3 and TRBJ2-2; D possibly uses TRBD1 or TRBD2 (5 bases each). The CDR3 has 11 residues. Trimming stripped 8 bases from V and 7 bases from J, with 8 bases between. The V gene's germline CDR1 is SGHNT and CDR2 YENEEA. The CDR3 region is CASEGIGELFF. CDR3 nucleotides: TGTGCCAGCGAGGGGATCGGGGAGCTGTTTTTT.

The CDR3 DNA reads TGCAGTGCTAGAGATTGGGGTGGACAGGGAAGTGAGACCCAGTACTTC. Amino acid sequence: CSARDWGGQGSETQYF. V is TRBV20-1 and J is TRBJ2-5; 8 positions agree with TRBD1. From germline, CDR1 is DFQATT and CDR2 SNEGSKA (reference sequence). Trimming at V came to 0 bases and at J to 5 bases, leaving 11 bases not matched to a gene. The CDR3 runs to 16 residues.

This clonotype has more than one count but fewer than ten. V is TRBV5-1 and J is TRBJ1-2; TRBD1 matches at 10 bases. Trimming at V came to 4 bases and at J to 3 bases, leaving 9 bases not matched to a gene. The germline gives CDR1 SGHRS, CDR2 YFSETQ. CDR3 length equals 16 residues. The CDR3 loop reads CASSLGQTGGDYGYTF. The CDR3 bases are TGCGCCAGCAGCCTTGGACAGACAGGGGGCGACTATGGCTACACCTTC.

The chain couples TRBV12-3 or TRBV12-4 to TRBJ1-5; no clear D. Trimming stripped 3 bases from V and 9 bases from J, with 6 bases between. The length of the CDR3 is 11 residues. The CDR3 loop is CASSFGRPQHF. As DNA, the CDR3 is TGTGCCAGCAGTTTCGGGAGGCCCCAGCATTTT.

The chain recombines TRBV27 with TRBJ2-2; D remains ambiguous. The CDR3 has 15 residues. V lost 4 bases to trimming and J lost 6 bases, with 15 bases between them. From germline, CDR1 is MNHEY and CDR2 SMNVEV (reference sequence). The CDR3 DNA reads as TGTGCCAGCAGTTCACTGGACCGTCCTCCCGGGGAGCTGTTTTTT. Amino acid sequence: CASSSLDRPPGELFF.

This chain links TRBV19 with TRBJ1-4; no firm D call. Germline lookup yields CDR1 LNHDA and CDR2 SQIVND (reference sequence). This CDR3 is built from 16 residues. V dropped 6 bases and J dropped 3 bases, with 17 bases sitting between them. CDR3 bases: TGTGCCAGTAGAAGCTACTCAGGTTCCTCTAATGAAAAACTGTTTTTT. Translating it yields CASRSYSGSSNEKLFF. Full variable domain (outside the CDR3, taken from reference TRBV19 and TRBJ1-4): DGGITQSPKYLFRKEGQNVTLSCEQNLNHDAMYWYRQDPGQGLRLIYYSQIVNDFQKGDIAEGYSVSREKKESFPLTVTSAQKNPTAFYLCASRSYSGSSNEKLFFGSGTQLSVL.

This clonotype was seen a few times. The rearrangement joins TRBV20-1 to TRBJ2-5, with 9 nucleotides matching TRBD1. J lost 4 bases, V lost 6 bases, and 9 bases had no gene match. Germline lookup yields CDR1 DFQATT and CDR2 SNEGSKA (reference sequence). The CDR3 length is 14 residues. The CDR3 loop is CSATQGAGRETQYF. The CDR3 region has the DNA TGCAGTGCAACACAGGGGGCGGGAAGAGAGACCCAGTACTTC.

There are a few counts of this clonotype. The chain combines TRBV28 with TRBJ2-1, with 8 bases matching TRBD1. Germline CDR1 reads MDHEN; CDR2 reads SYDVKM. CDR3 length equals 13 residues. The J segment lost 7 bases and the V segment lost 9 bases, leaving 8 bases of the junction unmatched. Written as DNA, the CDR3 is TGTGCCAGTAGAGGACAGGGAACGAATGAGCAGTTCTTC. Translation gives CASRGQGTNEQFF.

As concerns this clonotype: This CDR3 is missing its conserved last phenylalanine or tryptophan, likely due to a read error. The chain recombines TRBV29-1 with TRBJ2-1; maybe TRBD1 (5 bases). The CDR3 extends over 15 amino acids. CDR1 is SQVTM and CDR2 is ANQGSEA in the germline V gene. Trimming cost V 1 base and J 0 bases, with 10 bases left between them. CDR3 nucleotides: TGCAGCGTTGAAGGGGGCTCCGCCTCCTACAATGAGCAGTTCCTC. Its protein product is CSVEGGSASYNEQFL.

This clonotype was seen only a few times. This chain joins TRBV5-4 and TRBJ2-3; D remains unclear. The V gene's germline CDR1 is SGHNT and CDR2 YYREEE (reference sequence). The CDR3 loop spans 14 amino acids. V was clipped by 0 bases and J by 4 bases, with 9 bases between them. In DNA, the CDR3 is TGTGCCAGCAGCTTGGCCGTCACCTCAGATACGCAGTATTTT. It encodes CASSLAVTSDTQYF.

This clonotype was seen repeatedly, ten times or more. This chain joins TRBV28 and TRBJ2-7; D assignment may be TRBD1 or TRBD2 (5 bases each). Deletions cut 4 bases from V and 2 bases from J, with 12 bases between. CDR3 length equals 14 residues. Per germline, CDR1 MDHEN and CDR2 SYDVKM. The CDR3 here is CASSYLGPPYEQYF. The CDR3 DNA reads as TGTGCCAGCAGTTACCTGGGACCACCCTACGAGCAGTACTTC.

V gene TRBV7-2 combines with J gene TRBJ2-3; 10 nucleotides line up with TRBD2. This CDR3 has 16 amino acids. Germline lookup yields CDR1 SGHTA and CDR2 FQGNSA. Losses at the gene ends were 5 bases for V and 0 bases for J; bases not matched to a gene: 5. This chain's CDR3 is CASSPTSGTSTDTQYF. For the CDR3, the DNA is TGTGCCAGCAGCCCTACTAGCGGGACTAGCACAGATACGCAGTATTTT.